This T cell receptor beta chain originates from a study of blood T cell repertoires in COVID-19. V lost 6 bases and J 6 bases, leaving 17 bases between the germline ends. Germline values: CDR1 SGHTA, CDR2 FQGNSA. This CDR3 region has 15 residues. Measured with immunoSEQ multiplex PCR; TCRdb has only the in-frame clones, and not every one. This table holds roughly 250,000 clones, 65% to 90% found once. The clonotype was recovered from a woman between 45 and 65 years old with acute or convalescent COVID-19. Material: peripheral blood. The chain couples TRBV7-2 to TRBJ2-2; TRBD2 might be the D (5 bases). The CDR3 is CASSLSRGDPGELFF. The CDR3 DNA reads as TGTGCCAGCAGTTTAAGCCGGGGAGACCCCGGGGAGCTGTTTTTT.